Below, 9 T cell receptor beta chains from the same sample are listed, as sequenced in a study of beta chain features in type 1 diabetes. Overall study results and limits: TCRB CDR3 length was moderately but significantly reduced in all four CD4+ subsets of Type 1 diabetes patients.

TCRB transcripts that were expressed got sequenced, as all of the isolated RNA had been reverse transcribed. Produced via immunoSEQ multiplex PCR; TCRdb's table is partial and in-frame only. The table has under 300,000 clones, roughly 13% seen once. Their recognized antigens are unknown. The sample was naive CD4+ T cells from blood. Every receptor here comes from a man aged 30 to 45 with type 1 diabetes.

This clone was seen a handful of times. The CDR3 DNA sequence: TGTGCCTGGACGGACAGGGCCCTCCAAGAGACCCAGTACTTC. It is translated as CAWTDRALQETQYF. The rearrangement links TRBV30 to TRBJ2-5; TRBD1 matches at 8 bases. Germline CDR1 is GTSNPN and CDR2 is SVGIG (reference sequence). The CDR3 has 14 amino acids. J was trimmed by 1 base and V by 4 bases; bases with no gene match: 5.

This rearrangement joins TRBV5-4 to TRBJ2-5, with 7 bases identical to TRBD1. The CDR3 is 14 residues long. Germline CDR1 and CDR2: SGHNT and YYREEE (reference sequence). The V segment lost 4 bases and the J segment 5 bases; nucleotides outside the gene matches: 8. For the CDR3, the DNA is TGTGCCAGCAGCCTCCGACAGGGTCACGAGACCCAGTACTTC. Its translation is CASSLRQGHETQYF.

The chain combines TRBV5-1 with TRBJ2-2, with TRBD1 matching 9 bases. With 4 bases clipped from V and 5 bases from J, the junction kept 3 bases outside the gene matches. The CDR3 is made up of 14 amino acids. CDR1 is SGHRS and CDR2 is YFSETQ in the germline V gene. The CDR3 protein is CASSEGQGTGELFF. CDR3 coding DNA: TGCGCCAGCAGCGAGGGACAGGGTACCGGGGAGCTGTTTTTT.

This clone occurred a few times. The genes are TRBV25-1 and TRBJ1-1; 7 bases fit TRBD1. Unmatched junction bases numbered 4, after V lost 4 bases and J lost 5 bases. The CDR3 has 13 residues. From germline, CDR1 is MGHDK and CDR2 SYGVNS. CDR3 DNA sequence: TGTGCCAGCAGTGGCAGGGGGTGGACTGAAGCTTTCTTT. Translation gives CASSGRGWTEAFF.

The chain carries TRBV9 and TRBJ2-3; weak D call: TRBD2 (7 bases). The V gene's germline CDR1 is SGDLS and CDR2 YYNGEE. This CDR3 comprises 17 residues. V was pared by 0 bases and J by 4 bases, with 18 bases between. CDR3 sequence (DNA): TGTGCCAGCAGCGTAGCTGGTGGAGGGGGGGCCGCAGATACGCAGTATTTT. Protein product: CASSVAGGGGAADTQYF. The full variable domain, rest sourced from reference TRBV9 and TRBJ2-3, is DSGVTQTPKHLITATGQRVTLRCSPRSGDLSVYWYQQSLDQGLQFLIQYYNGEERAKGNILERFSAQQFPDLHSELNLSSLELGDSALYFCASSVAGGGGAADTQYFGPGTRLTVL.

The chain links TRBV19 to TRBJ1-5, with 8 bases matching TRBD1. Unmatched junction bases numbered 15, after V lost 10 bases and J lost 1 base. The CDR3 is 17 amino acids. Germline CDR1 reads LNHDA; CDR2 reads SQIVND (reference sequence). Written as DNA, the CDR3 is TGTGCCACCGAGCGTGGACAGGGATTGGGAAGCAATCAGCCCCAGCATTTT. It is translated as CATERGQGLGSNQPQHF. Full variable domain (remainder filled in from reference TRBV19 and TRBJ1-5): DGGITQSPKYLFRKEGQNVTLSCEQNLNHDAMYWYRQDPGQGLRLIYYSQIVNDFQKGDIAEGYSVSREKKESFPLTVTSAQKNPTAFYLCATERGQGLGSNQPQHFGDGTRLSIL.

This clone came up a few times. The chain combines TRBV12-5 with TRBJ2-1, with 13 bases lining up with TRBD2. The CDR3 is 16 amino acids. The junction had 11 bases not matched to a gene; V was cut back by 6 bases and J by 9 bases. Germline V gene data show CDR1 as LGHNT and CDR2 as FRNRAP. The CDR3 region has the DNA TGTGCTAGTGGGCGCACTAGCGGGAGGGCGAACGTTGAGCAGTTCTTC. This gives the protein CASGRTSGRANVEQFF.

This clone has only a few counts. The CDR3 DNA reads as TGTGCCAGCAGCATATGGGGGACAGGGGAATTTGAGCAGTTCTTC. Residues: CASSIWGTGEFEQFF. V is TRBV9 and J is TRBJ2-1, with TRBD1 matching over 10 bases. Germline V gene sequence: CDR1 SGDLS, CDR2 YYNGEE. The CDR3 totals 15 residues. With 4 bases clipped from V and 9 bases from J, the junction kept 10 bases outside the gene matches.

The chain carries TRBV27 and TRBJ1-1, with unresolved D. CDR1 and CDR2 (germline): MNHEY, SMNVEV (reference sequence). The CDR3 is made up of 15 amino acids. V was cut by 6 bases and J by 0 bases, with 14 bases left in between. The CDR3 spells CASSLPPGMNTEAFF. The CDR3 DNA follows: TGTGCCAGCAGCCTCCCCCCAGGAATGAACACTGAAGCTTTCTTT.